This T cell receptor beta chain was obtained from a study of T-cell memory formation after mild COVID-19 (dated by TCRdb to the early 2020s). Study-wide context: TCR sequence clusters from the two donors were largely donor specific. Longitudinal TCRalpha and TCRbeta repertoire sequencing tracked T-cell clones expanding and contracting after mild COVID-19 in two donors. Two young, previously healthy adult volunteers, one female and one male, were included in the cohort.

The CDR3 goes from the cysteine to the phenylalanine over 13 residues. CDR3 DNA is the only sequence kept; it has 39 bases, read in frame from the first base. V is pared back by 8 bases and J by 6 bases, with 14 bases lying between the germline termini. CDR1 and CDR2 are drawn from the germline V gene: MNHEY, SVGEGT. Sequencing was performed on an Illumina NovaSeq 6000. TCRalpha and TCRbeta cDNA libraries were built by 5'RACE with constant-segment primers, adding sample barcodes and unique molecular identifiers. Trizol reagent was used to extract RNA from every sample. Libraries were amplified in two PCR steps, with a second sample barcode and Illumina TruSeq adapters added in the second step. Libraries were sequenced on an Illumina NovaSeq with 2 x 150 bp paired-end reads. The study's processing was this. With migec v1.2.7, reads were demultiplexed and then collapsed into UMI-guided consensus sequences. Using mixcr v2.1.11, the UMI consensuses were aligned to TRA and TRB V and J templates and assembled into clonotypes. Expanded or contracted clonotypes were those called significant by both edgeR and NoisET, with noise models trained on biological replicates. For edgeR calls, a false discovery rate-adjusted p below 0.01 and a log2 fold-change threshold of 1 were applied. As an exploratory analysis of dynamics, max-normalized trajectories of the 1000 most abundant clonotypes were examined by PCA with hierarchical clustering. Separately sequenced CD4+ and CD8+ repertoires were used to assign the CD4 or CD8 phenotype of responding clones. TCRdb cleaned the public reads at Q25 with fastp, built clones with MiXCR and kept in-frame beta chains. CDR3 protein duplicates are merged, each entry listing the most common genes and DNA. The V and J calls and clone size come from TCRdb's table, not from the authors' own analysis. In this sample the table shows under 300,000 distinct CDR3 sequences, 8.5% to 9.5% of which occur a single time. Together, the top ten hold approximately 20% of the sample.

Ficoll-Paque density gradient centrifugation was used to isolate PBMCs. Overall study outcomes, separate from this receptor: SARS-CoV-2 specificity of the second-wave clones peaking on day 37 was not confirmed. Contracting CD4+ clones were found mainly in CM and EM memory subsets, while CD8+ clones were enriched in EMRA. Some responding clones were found in pre-infection memory, which suggests that pre-existing cross-reactive memory T cells took part in the SARS-CoV-2 response. The study included only a couple of mild cases, and larger cohorts that include severe cases with pre-infection samples were judged to be necessary. Balanced CD4/CD8 phenotypes were observed for clones contracting from day 15 to 85, whereas a bias towards CD4+ was observed for a second wave of clones expanding from day 15 to 37.

This clonotype has at least ten counts. The antigen this receptor binds is unknown. No quality values exist for individual bases; no much larger clone is one base distant. The source is a young man who had mild COVID-19 (a few samples of this study predate the infection). The sample titles of this study are shuffled in the database, so cell type and time point are left out; the donor was told from shared clones. The sample was PBMCs or a T cell subset sorted from them (not recorded which). The receptor chain draws on TRBV6-2 or TRBV6-3 and TRBJ2-1; too little of a D gene remains to name it. The CDR3 region: CASSLLVPNEQFF. The DNA sequence is as follows: TGTGCCAGCTCCCTTCTAGTCCCCAATGAGCAGTTCTTC.